This T cell receptor (beta chain) stems from a study of blood T cells in healthy people across ages. The CDR3 has 19 amino acids. The V segment lost 6 bases and the J segment 4 bases; nucleotides outside the gene matches: 18. Study results and caveats: The study regarded diversity estimates from one million T cells as underestimates.

Primers used in a second PCR of about 7 to 12 cycles were a sample-barcoded 5' primer and a J-beta primer mix. TCRdb reprocessed the 5' RACE reads via MiXCR and lists one record per CDR3 protein. The sample holds 800,000 or so distinct CDR3 sequences, less than 80% seen once. A few counts support this clonotype. Its antigen is not known. Every sample had a minimum of 6.5 million PBMCs isolated. This clonotype originated in a man aged 25-45 years in good health. This chain uses TRBV12-3 or TRBV12-4 with TRBJ2-3, with 11 bases that match TRBD2. Material for sequencing was blood. Here the CDR3 DNA reads TGTGCCAGCAGCCCCGGGACTAGCGGAGAAAGATGGTACGCAGATACGCAGTATTTT. Translation gives CASSPGTSGERWYADTQYF.